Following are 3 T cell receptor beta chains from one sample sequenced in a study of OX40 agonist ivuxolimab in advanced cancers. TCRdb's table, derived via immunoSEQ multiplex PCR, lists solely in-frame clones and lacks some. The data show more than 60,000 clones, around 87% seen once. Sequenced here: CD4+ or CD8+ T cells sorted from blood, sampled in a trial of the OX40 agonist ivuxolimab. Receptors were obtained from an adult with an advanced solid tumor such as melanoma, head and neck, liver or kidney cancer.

The CDR3 is CASSMRTGSLGSNQPQHF. The DNA of the CDR3 is TGTGCCAGTAGTATGCGGACAGGGAGTTTGGGAAGCAATCAGCCCCAGCATTTT. This chain connects TRBV19 to TRBJ1-5, with 8 nucleotides matching TRBD1. Germline lookup yields CDR1 LNHDA and CDR2 SQIVND (reference sequence). V was pared by 3 bases and J by 1 base, with 11 bases of the junction left unmatched. The CDR3 extends over 18 amino acids.

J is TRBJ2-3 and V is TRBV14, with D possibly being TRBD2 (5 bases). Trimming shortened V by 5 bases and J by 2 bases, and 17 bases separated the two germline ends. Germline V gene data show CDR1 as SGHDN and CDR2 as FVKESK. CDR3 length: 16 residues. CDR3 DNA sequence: TGTGCCAGCAGCGATCGGGCTAGCTTTAACACAGATACGCAGTATTTT. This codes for CASSDRASFNTDTQYF.

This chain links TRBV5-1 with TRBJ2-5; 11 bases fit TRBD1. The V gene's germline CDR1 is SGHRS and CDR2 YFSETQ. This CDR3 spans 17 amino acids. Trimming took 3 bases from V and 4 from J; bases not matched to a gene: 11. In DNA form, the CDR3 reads TGCGCCAGCAGCTCCAGTGGACAGGGGGCCTTGGGAGAGACCCAGTACTTC. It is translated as CASSSSGQGALGETQYF.